This T cell receptor (beta chain) was identified during a study of OX40 agonist ivuxolimab in advanced cancers. Study as a whole: One patient with hepatocellular carcinoma and two with cutaneous melanoma, three in all, had partial responses.

Study conclusions and caveats: At 0.1 to 3.0 mg/kg and by week 6, CD4+ and CD8+ T cells in the blood had expanded clonally.

CDR3 length equals 14 residues. J was trimmed by 4 bases and V by 5 bases; bases with no gene match: 5. Germline values: CDR1 SQVTM, CDR2 ANQGSEA. Profiling relied on immunoSEQ multiplex PCR, and the TCRdb table lists in-frame clones only, not all of them. The sample lists fewer than 75,000 clones, roughly nine tenths occurring once. As regards this clone: The target antigen is unknown.

The specimen comprised CD4+ or CD8+ T cells sorted from blood, sampled in a trial of the OX40 agonist ivuxolimab. This clonotype was sampled from an adult with an advanced solid tumor such as melanoma, head and neck, liver or kidney cancer. The chain has TRBV29-1 and TRBJ2-2; TRBD1 matches at 9 bases. The CDR3 DNA reads TGCAGCGTTCGGGACAGGGAGAGCACCGGGGAGCTGTTTTTT. It yields the protein CSVRDRESTGELFF.